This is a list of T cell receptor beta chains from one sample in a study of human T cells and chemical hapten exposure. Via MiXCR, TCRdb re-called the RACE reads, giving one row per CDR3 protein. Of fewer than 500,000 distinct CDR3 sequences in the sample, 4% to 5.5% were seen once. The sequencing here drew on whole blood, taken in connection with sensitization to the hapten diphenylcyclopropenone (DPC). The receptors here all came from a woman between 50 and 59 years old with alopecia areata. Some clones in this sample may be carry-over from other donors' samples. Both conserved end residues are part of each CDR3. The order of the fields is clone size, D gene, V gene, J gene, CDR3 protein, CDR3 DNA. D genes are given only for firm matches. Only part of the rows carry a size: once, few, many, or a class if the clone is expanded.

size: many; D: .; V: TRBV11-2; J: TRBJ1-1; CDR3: CASSFSSPTEAFF; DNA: TGTGCCAGCAGCTTCTCCAGCCCCACTGAAGCTTTCTTT
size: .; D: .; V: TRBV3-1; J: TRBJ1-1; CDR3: CASSPPGGNTEAFF; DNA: TGTGCCAGCAGCCCACCGGGGGGAAACACTGAAGCTTTCTTT
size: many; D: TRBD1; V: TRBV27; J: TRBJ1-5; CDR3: CASSSLTGVNNQPQHF; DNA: TGTGCCAGCAGTTCCCTGACAGGGGTTAACAATCAGCCCCAGCATTTT
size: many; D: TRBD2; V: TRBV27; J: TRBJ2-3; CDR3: CASSLDGGARDTQYF; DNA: TGTGCCAGCAGTTTAGACGGGGGGGCTAGAGATACGCAGTATTTT
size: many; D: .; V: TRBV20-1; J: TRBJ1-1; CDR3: CSARSDRTGAEAFF; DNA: TGCAGTGCTAGAAGCGACAGGACGGGGGCTGAAGCTTTCTTT
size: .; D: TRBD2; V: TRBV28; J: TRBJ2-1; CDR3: CASSPLAGYEQFF; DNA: TGTGCCAGCAGTCCATTAGCGGGATATGAGCAGTTCTTC
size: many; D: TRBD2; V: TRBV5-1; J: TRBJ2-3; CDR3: CASSLDSGGTDTQYF; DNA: TGCGCCAGCAGCTTGGATAGCGGGGGCACAGATACGCAGTATTTT
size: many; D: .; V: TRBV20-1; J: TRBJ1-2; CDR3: CSARTQVYGYTF; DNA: TGCAGTGCTAGAACCCAGGTCTATGGCTACACCTTC
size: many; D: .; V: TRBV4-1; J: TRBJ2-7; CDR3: CASSPTQILPGRGYEQYF; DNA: TGCGCCAGCAGCCCCACACAAATACTCCCGGGACGCGGGTACGAGCAGTACTTC
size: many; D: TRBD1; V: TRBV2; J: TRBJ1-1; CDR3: CASRGQGETFF; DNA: TGTGCCAGCCGTGGACAGGGGGAGACTTTCTTT
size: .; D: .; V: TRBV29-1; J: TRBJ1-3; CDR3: CSVDEGGDTIYF; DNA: TGCAGCGTTGACGAGGGGGGAGACACCATATATTTT
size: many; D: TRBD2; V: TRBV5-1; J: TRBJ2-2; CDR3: CASSSTSGVSGELFF; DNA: TGCGCCAGCAGCTCAACTAGCGGAGTCTCCGGGGAGCTGTTTTTT
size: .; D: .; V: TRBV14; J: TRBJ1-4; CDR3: CASSQVGRLREKLFF; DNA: TGTGCCAGCAGCCAAGTAGGCCGCTTACGGGAAAAACTGTTTTTT
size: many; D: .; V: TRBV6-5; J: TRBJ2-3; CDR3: CASGLHGTDTQYF; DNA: TGTGCCAGCGGGCTACACGGCACAGATACGCAGTATTTT
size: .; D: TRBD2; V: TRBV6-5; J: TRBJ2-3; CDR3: CASSNGQGGVRDTQYF; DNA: TGTGCCAGCAGTAACGGGCAGGGAGGGGTACGAGATACGCAGTATTTT
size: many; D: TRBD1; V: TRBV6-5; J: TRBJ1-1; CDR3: CASSPQGWGYTEAFF; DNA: TGTGCCAGCAGTCCACAGGGGTGGGGGTACACTGAAGCTTTCTTT
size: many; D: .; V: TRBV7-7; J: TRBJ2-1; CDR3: CASSFAIAAYNEQFF; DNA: TGTGCCAGCAGCTTCGCGATAGCGGCCTACAATGAGCAGTTCTTC
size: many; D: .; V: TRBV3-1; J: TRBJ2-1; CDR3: CASSQGGGYNEQFF; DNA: TGTGCCAGCAGCCAGGGAGGGGGGTACAATGAGCAGTTCTTC
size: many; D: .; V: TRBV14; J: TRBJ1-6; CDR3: CASSHRGTYSPLHF; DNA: TGTGCCAGCAGCCACAGGGGTACTTATTCACCCCTCCACTTT
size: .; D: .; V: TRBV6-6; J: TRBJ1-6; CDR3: CASREGSSLNSPLHF; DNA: TGTGCCAGCAGAGAAGGTTCCTCGTTGAATTCACCCCTCCACTTT
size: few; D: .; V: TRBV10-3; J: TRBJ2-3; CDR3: CAISERGMSTDTQYF; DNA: TGTGCCATCAGTGAGAGGGGGATGAGCACAGATACGCAGTATTTT
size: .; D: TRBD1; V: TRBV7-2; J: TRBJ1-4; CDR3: CASSLTAGGTNEKLFF; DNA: TGTGCCAGCAGCTTGACCGCAGGGGGCACTAATGAAAAACTGTTTTTT
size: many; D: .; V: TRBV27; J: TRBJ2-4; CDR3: CARLDTGKNIQYF; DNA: TGTGCCAGATTAGACACGGGCAAAAACATTCAGTACTTC
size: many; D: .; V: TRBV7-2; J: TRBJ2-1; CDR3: CASSLGPHLVGHEQFF; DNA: TGTGCCAGCAGCTTAGGTCCCCACCTGGTTGGGCATGAGCAGTTCTTC
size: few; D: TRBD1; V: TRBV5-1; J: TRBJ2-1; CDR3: CASSSYGDRGRADEQFF; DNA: TGCGCCAGCAGCTCGTACGGGGACAGGGGGCGCGCCGATGAGCAGTTCTTC
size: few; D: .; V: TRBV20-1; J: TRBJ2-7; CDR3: CSAPAGSRVMVGEQYF; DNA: TGCAGTGCCCCGGCGGGATCCCGGGTTATGGTGGGGGAGCAGTACTTC
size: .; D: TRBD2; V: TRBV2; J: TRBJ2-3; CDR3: CASSAGTSGRAKDTQYF; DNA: TGTGCCAGCAGTGCCGGGACTAGCGGGAGGGCAAAAGATACGCAGTATTTT
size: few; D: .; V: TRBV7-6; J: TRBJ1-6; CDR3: CASSQALGRGSRSYNSPLHF; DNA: TGTGCCAGCAGCCAAGCCCTTGGCCGCGGGTCCCGGTCCTATAATTCACCCCTCCACTTT
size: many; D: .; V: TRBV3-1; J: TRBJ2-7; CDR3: CASSQDLGSTGDEQYF; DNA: TGTGCCAGCAGCCAAGATCTGGGCTCGACCGGGGACGAGCAGTACTTC
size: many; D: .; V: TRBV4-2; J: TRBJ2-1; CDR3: CASRGAGALSYNEQFF; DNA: TGTGCCAGCAGAGGTGCGGGGGCCCTATCCTACAATGAGCAGTTCTTC
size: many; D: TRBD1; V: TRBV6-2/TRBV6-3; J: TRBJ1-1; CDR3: CASSWDRANTEAFF; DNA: TGTGCCAGCAGTTGGGACAGGGCGAACACTGAAGCTTTCTTT
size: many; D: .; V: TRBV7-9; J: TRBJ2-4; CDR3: CASSFGGIKNIQYF; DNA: TGTGCCAGCAGCTTTGGAGGAATCAAAAACATTCAGTACTTC
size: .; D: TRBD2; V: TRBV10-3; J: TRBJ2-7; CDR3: CAISESRGTHEQYF; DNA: TGTGCCATCAGTGAGTCGCGGGGGACGCACGAGCAGTACTTC
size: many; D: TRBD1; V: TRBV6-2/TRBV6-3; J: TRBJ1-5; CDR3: CASFPGQGAWSNQPQHF; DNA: TGTGCCAGCTTCCCGGGACAGGGGGCATGGAGCAATCAGCCCCAGCATTTT
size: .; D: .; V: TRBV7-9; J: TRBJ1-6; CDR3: CASSPIYGDDSYNSPLHF; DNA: TGTGCCAGCAGCCCCATTTACGGGGACGACTCCTATAATTCACCCCTCCACTTT
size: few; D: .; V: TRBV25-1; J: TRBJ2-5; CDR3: CASMLETQYF; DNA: TGTGCCAGCATGCTAGAGACCCAGTACTTC
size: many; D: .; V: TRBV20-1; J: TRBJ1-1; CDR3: CSAINQGVTEAFF; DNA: TGCAGTGCTATTAATCAGGGCGTCACTGAAGCTTTCTTT
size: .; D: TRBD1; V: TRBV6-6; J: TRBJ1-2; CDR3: CASSPQPGQELKSYGYTF; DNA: TGTGCCAGCAGTCCCCAACCGGGACAGGAGCTGAAGTCCTATGGCTACACCTTC
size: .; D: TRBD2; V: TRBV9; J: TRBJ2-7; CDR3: CASSVVAGGTHEQYF; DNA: TGTGCCAGCAGCGTAGTAGCGGGGGGGACCCACGAGCAGTACTTC
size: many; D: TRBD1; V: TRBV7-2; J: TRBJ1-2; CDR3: CASSLMGQGYGYTF; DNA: TGTGCCAGCAGCTTAATGGGACAGGGGTATGGCTACACCTTC